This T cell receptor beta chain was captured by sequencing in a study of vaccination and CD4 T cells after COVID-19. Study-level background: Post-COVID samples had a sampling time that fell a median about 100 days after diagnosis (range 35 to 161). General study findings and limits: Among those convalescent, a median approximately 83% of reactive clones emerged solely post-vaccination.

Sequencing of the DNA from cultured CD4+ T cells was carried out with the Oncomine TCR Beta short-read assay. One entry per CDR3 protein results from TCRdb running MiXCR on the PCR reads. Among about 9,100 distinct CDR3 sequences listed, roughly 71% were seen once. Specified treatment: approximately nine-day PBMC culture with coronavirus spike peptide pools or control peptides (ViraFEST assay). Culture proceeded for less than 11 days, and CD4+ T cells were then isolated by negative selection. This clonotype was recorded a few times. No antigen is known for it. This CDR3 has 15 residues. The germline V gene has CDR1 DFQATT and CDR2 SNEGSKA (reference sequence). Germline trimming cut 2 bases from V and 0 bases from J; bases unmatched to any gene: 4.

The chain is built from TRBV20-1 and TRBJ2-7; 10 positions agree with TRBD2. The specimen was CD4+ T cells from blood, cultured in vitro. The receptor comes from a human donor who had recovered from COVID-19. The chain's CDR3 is CSARQGLADSYEQYF. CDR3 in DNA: TGCAGTGCTAGACAAGGACTAGCGGACTCCTACGAGCAGTACTTC.